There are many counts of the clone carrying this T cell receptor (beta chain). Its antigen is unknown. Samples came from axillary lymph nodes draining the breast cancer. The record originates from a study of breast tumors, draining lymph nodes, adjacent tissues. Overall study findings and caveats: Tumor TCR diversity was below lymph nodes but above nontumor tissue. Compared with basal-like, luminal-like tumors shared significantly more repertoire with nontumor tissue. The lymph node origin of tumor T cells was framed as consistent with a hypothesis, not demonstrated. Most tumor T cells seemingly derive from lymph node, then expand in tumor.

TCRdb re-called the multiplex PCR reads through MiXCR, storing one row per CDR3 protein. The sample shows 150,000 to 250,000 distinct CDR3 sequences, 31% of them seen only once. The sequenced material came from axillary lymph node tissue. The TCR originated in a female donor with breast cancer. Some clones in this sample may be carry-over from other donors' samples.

The CDR3 here is CASSPGTSGGPFYNEQFF. CDR3 coding DNA: TGTGCCAGCAGCCCCGGGACTAGCGGGGGGCCCTTTTACAATGAGCAGTTCTTC. The rearrangement links TRBV7-3 to TRBJ2-1, with TRBD2 matching over 15 bases. This CDR3 contains 18 residues. From germline, CDR1 is SGHTA and CDR2 FQGTGA. V trimming: 5 bases; J trimming: 4 bases; junction bases outside the gene matches: 9.